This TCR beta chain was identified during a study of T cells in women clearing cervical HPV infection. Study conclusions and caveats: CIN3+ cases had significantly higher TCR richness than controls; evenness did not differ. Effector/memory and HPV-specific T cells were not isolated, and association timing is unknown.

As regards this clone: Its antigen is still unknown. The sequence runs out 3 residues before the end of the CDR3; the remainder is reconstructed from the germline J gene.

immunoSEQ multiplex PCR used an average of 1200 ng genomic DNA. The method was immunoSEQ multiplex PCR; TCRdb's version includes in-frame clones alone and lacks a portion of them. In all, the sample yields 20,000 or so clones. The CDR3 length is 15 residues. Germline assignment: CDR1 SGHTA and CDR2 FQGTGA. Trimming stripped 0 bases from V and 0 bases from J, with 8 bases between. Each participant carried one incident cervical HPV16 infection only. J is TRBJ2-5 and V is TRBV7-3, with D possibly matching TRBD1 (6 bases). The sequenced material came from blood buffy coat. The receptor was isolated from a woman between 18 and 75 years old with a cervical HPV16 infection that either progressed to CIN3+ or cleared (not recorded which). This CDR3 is CASSLTRQDQETQYF. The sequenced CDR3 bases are TGTGCCAGCAGCTTAACTCGACAGGACCAAGAGACC.